This T cell receptor beta chain derives from a study of T cells in Graves' hyperthyroidism and ophthalmopathy. Patients aged 18 to 65 with hyperthyroidism were newly diagnosed, with duration under 2 months. Patients with uncontrolled infections, other autoimmune diseases, pregnancy or lactation were excluded. This clonotype was found many times. Trimming took 6 bases from V and 5 from J; bases not matched to a gene: 9. This CDR3 has 14 residues. Germline V gives CDR1 SGHTA, CDR2 FQGTGA. From RNA transcripts, TCR beta CDR3 regions were amplified. HTBI primers were used for first-round RT-PCR of the TCR CDR3. TCRdb recomputed calls from the multiplex PCR reads with MiXCR, one row per CDR3 protein. Of approximately 870,000 distinct CDR3 sequences in the sample, 35% to 45% are singletons; the top ten hold about 8.9%.

The sequence was obtained from a man younger than 35 with Graves' hyperthyroidism. The specimen was blood. The V gene is TRBV7-3, the J gene TRBJ1-1; 7 positions agree with TRBD1. CDR3 region: CASSKGQGGTEAFF. The CDR3 region has the DNA TGTGCCAGCAGTAAGGGGCAGGGGGGGACTGAAGCTTTCTTT. The entire variable domain, with the rest obtained from reference TRBV7-3 and TRBJ1-1, is as follows: GAGVSQTPSNKVTEKGKYVELRCDPISGHTALYWYRQSLGQGPEFLIYFQGTGAADDSGLPNDRFFAVRPEGSVSTLKIQRTERGDSAVYLCASSKGQGGTEAFFGQGTRLTVV.